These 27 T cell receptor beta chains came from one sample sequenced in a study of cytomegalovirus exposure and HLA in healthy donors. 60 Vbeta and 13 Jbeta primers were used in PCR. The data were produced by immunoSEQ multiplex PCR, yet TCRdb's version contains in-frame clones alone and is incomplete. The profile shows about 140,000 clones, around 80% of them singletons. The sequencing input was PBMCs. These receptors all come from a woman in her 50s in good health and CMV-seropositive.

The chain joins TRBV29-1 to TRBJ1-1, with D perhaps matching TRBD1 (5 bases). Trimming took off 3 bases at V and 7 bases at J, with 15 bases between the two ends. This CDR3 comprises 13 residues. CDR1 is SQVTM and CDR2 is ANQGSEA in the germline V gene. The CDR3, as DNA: TGCAGCGTTGATTCAGGGAAGAGAGGTGAAGCTTTCTTT. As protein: CSVDSGKRGEAFF.

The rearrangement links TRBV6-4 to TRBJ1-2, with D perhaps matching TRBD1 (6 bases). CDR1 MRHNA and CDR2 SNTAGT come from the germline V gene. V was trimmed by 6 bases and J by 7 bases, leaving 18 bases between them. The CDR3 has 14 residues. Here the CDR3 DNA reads TGTGCCAGCAGAATAGGGGGAAACGAGGGTGGCTACACCTTC. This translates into CASRIGGNEGGYTF.

The chain's CDR3 is CASSPRGWGVGNTIYF. Here the CDR3 DNA reads TGTGCCAGCAGCCCGAGAGGTTGGGGCGTTGGAAACACCATATATTTT. The chain combines TRBV9 with TRBJ1-3, with a possible D match to TRBD1 (5 bases). CDR3 length: 16 amino acids. V gave up 4 bases and J gave up 3 bases, with 17 bases separating them. CDR1 is SGDLS and CDR2 is YYNGEE in the germline V gene.

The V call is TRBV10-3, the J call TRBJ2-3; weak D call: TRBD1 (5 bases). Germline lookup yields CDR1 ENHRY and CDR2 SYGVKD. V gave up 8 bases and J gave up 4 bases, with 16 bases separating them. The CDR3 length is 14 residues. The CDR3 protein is CAIGRQGIADTQYF. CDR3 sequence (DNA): TGTGCCATCGGTCGGCAGGGAATTGCAGATACGCAGTATTTT.

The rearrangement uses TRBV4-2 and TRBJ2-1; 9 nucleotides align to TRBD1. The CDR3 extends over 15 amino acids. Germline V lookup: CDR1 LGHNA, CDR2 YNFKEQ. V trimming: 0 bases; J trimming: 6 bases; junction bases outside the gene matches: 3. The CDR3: CASSQDETGGNEQFF. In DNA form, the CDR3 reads TGTGCCAGCAGCCAAGATGAGACAGGGGGCAATGAGCAGTTCTTC.

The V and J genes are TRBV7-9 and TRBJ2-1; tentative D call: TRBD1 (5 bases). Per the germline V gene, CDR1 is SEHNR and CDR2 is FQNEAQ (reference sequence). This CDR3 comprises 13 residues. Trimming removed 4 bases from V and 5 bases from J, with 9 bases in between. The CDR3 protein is CASSSTADNEQFF. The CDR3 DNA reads TGTGCCAGCAGCTCGACAGCTGACAATGAGCAGTTCTTC.

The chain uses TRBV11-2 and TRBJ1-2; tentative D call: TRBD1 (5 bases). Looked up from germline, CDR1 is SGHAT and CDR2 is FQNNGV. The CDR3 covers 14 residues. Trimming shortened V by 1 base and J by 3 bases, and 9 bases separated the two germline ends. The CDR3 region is CASSLGGRDYGYTF. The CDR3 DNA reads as TGTGCCAGCAGCTTAGGGGGGAGGGACTATGGCTACACCTTC. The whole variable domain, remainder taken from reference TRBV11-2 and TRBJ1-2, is EAGVAQSPRYKIIEKRQSVAFWCNPISGHATLYWYQQILGQGPKLLIQFQNNGVVDDSQLPKDRFSAERLKGVDSTLKIQPAKLEDSAVYLCASSLGGRDYGYTFGSGTRLTVV.

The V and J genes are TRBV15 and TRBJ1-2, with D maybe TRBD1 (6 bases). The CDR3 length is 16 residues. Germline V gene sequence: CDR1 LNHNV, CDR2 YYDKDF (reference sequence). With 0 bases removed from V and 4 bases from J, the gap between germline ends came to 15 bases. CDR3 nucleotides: TGTGCCACCAGCAGAGATCCCCGGGGGGCAGTCTATGGCTACACCTTC. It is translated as CATSRDPRGAVYGYTF. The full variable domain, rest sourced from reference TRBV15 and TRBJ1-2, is DAMVIQNPRYQVTQFGKPVTLSCSQTLNHNVMYWYQQKSSQAPKLLFHYYDKDFNNEADTPDNFQSRRPNTSFCFLDIRSPGLGDTAMYLCATSRDPRGAVYGYTFGSGTRLTVV.

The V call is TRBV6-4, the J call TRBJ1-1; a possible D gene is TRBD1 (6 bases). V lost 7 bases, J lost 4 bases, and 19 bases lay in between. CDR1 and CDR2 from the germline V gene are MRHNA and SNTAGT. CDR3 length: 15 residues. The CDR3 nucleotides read TGTGCCAGCAATAGACAACAGGGTTCGAGCACTGAAGCTTTCTTT. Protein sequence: CASNRQQGSSTEAFF.

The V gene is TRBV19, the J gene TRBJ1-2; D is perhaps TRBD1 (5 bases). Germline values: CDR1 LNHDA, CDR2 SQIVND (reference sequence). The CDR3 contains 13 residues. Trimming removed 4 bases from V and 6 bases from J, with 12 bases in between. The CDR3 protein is CASSTTGGHGYTF. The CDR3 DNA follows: TGTGCCAGTAGTACTACGGGGGGACATGGCTACACCTTC.

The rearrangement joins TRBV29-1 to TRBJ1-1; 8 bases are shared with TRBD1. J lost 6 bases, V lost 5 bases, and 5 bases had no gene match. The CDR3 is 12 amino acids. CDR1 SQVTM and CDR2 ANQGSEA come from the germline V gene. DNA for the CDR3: TGCAGCGTTAATTCAGGGGGCCCTGAAGCTTTCTTT. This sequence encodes CSVNSGGPEAFF.

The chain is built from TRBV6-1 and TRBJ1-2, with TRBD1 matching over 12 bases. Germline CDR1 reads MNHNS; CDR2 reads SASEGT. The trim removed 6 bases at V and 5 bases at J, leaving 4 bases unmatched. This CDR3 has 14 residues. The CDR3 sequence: CASRPGQGAYGYTF. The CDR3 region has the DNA TGTGCCAGCAGACCGGGACAGGGGGCTTATGGCTACACCTTC.

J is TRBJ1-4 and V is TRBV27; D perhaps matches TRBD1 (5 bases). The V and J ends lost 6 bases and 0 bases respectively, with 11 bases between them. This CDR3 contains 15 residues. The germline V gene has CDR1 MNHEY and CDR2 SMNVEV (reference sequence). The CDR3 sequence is CASRRQGATNEKLFF. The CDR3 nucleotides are TGTGCCAGCAGAAGGCAGGGTGCAACTAATGAAAAACTGTTTTTT.

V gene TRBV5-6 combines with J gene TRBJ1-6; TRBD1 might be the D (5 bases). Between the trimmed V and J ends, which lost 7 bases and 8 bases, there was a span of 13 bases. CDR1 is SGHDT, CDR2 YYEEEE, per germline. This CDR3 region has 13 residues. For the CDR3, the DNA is TGTGCCAGCTCCTCAGGGATGGATTCACCCCTCCACTTT. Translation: CASSSGMDSPLHF.

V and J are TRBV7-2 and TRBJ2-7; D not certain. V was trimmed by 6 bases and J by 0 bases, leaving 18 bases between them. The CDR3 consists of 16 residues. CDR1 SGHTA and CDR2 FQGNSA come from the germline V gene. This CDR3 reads CASRLEYSLSSYEQYF. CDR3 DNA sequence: TGTGCCAGCAGACTTGAATACAGCCTCAGCTCCTACGAGCAGTACTTC.

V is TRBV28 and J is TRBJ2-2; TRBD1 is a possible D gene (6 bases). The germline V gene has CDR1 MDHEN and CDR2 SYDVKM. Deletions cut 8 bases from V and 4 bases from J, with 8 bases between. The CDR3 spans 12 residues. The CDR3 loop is CASPGATGELFF. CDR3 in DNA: TGTGCCAGCCCAGGGGCCACCGGGGAGCTGTTTTTT.

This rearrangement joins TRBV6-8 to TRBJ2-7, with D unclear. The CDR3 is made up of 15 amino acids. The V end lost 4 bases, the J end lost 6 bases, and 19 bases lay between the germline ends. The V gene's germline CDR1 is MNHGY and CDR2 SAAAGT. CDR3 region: CASSSQTWVLGEQYF. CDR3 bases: TGTGCCAGCAGTTCGCAGACTTGGGTCCTAGGCGAGCAGTACTTC.

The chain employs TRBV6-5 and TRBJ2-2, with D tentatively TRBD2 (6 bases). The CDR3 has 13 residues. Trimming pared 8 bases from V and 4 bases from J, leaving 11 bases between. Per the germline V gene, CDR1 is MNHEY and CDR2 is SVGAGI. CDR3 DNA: TGTGCCAGCGGACGGGAGAGCACCGGGGAGCTGTTTTTT. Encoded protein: CASGRESTGELFF.

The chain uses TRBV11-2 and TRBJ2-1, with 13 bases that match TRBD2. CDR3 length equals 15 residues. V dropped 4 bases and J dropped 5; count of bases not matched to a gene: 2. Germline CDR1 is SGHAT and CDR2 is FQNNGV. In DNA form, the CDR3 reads TGTGCCAGCAGCTCGGGACTAGCGGGGAACAATGAGCAGTTCTTC. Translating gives CASSSGLAGNNEQFF.

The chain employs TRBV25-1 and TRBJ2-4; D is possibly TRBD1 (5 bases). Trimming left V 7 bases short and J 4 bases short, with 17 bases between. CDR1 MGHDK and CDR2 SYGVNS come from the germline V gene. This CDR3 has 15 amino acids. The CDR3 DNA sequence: TGTGCCAGCACTAGGGGCAGGGTGGTGAAAAACATTCAGTACTTC. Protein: CASTRGRVVKNIQYF.

In DNA, the CDR3 is TGTGCCAGCAGTGCAGGGATCTCGGCCCAGCATTTT. Translation: CASSAGISAQHF. The rearrangement joins TRBV28 to TRBJ1-5; tentatively, D is TRBD1 (5 bases). The V end was cut by 5 bases, the J end by 11 bases, with 13 bases between. The CDR3 runs to 12 residues. Germline CDR1 is MDHEN and CDR2 is SYDVKM.

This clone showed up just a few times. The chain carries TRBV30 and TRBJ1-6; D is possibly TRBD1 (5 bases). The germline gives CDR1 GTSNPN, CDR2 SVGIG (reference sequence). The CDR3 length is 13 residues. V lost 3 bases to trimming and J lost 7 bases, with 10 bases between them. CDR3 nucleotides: TGTGCCTGGAGCCGCGGGGCGAATTCACCCCTCCACTTT. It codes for CAWSRGANSPLHF.

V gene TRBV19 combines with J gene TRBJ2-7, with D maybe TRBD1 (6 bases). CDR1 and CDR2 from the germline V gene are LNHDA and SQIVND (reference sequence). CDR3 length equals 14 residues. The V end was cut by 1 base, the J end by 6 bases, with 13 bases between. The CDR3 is CASSIGQVGVEQYF. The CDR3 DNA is TGTGCCAGTAGTATAGGACAGGTCGGCGTCGAGCAGTACTTC.

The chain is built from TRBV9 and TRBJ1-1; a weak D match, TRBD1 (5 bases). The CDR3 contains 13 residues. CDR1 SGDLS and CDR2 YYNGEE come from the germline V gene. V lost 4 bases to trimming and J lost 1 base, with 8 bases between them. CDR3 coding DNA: TGTGCCAGCAGCTATACAGGGAACACTGAAGCTTTCTTT. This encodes CASSYTGNTEAFF.

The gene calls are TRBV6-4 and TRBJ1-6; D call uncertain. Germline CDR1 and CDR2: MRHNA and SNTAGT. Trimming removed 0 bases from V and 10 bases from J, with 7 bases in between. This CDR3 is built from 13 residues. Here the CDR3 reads CASSDSTRSPLHF. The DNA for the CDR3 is TGTGCCAGCAGTGACTCGACGCGGTCACCCCTCCACTTT.

CDR3: CASSHGGRGRGVDTEAFF. CDR3 nucleotides: TGTGCCAGCTCCCACGGGGGAAGAGGCCGGGGGGTGGACACTGAAGCTTTCTTT. The rearrangement uses TRBV18 and TRBJ1-1, with D maybe TRBD1 (5 bases). The CDR3 totals 18 residues. Trimming stripped 6 bases from V and 3 bases from J, with 26 bases between. Germline values: CDR1 KGHSH, CDR2 LQKENI.

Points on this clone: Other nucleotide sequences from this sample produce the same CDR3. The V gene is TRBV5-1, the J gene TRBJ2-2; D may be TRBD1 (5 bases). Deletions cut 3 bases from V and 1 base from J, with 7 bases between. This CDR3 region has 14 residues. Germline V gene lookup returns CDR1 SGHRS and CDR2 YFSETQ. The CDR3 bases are TGCGCCAGCAGCTCCCAGGGGAACACCGGGGAGCTGTTTTTT. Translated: CASSSQGNTGELFF.